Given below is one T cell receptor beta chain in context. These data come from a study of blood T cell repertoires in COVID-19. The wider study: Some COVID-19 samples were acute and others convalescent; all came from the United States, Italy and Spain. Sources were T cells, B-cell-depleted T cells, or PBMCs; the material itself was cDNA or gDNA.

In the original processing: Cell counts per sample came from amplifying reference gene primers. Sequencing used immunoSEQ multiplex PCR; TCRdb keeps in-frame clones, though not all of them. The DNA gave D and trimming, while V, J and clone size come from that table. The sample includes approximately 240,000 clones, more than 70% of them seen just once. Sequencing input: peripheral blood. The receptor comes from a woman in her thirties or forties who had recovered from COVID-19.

In nucleotides, the CDR3 is TGTGCCAGCAGCTTGAGGGACAGGGGGCTCACCGGGGAGCTGTTTTTT. It is translated as CASSLRDRGLTGELFF. This chain links TRBV5-5 with TRBJ2-2; 12 bases are shared with TRBD1. This CDR3 has 16 residues. Germline CDR1 and CDR2: SGHKS and YYEKEE (reference sequence). The trim removed 1 base at V and 4 bases at J, leaving 2 bases unmatched.